This T cell receptor (beta chain) was retrieved from a study of ipilimumab plus nivolumab after autologous stem cell transplantation (dated by TCRdb to the early 2020s). For the wider study: Trial patients received a median of about five ipilimumab doses and roughly eight nivolumab doses. Patients with high-risk diffuse large B cell lymphoma, mature T cell lymphoma, or multiple myeloma undergoing autologous transplant were enrolled in the trial. Roughly 40 patients made up the trial's intent-to-treat population.

The study at large found these results: Per the authors, a biologic rationale for further study of the post-transplant checkpoint inhibition approach was offered by T cell receptor repertoire, regulatory T cell phenotype and gut microbiota profiles. The authors concluded that combined checkpoint inhibition appeared tolerable when used as consolidation after transplant.

Ipilimumab was given at 1 mg/kg intravenously on day 1 of selected weeks, and checkpoint therapy started 14 to 28 days after autologous transplant. Nivolumab was given at 3 mg/kg intravenously on day 1 of weeks 1, 4, 7, 10, and every two weeks through week 26. Combined checkpoint inhibition with ipilimumab and nivolumab as consolidation after autologous stem cell transplantation was tested in a Phase Ib clinical trial. Library preparation was by the immunoSEQ multiplex PCR assay. In TCRdb, the immuneACCESS table is reduced to in-frame sequences with V and J assigned. These tables do not hold every clone; where another copy was compared, an unresolved V gene accounts for under half, and the others remain unexplained. Here the sample has around 2,400 clones; approximately 93% occur a single time. Together, the top ten hold more than 1.5% of the sample. A word on this clone: What this receptor recognizes is not known. It has no much larger one-base neighbor in the sample; base qualities were not kept.

The specimen was PBMCs, collected in a trial of ipilimumab plus nivolumab as post-transplant consolidation. This receptor was taken from a male donor with primary mediastinal lymphoma.

CDR3 protein: CASSPTGTYEQYF. The bases read TGTGCCAGCAGCCCGACAGGTACCTACGAGCAGTACTTC. In this chain, TRBV6-1 is recombined with TRBJ2-7, and TRBD1 may be the D gene, going by 6 matching bases. Trimming takes 6 bases from V and 2 bases from J, and the germline ends sit 11 bases apart. Sequences MNHNS (CDR1) and SASEGT (CDR2) are obtained from the germline V gene. The CDR3 holds 13 amino acids from the cysteine to the phenylalanine. The retained sequence is limited to the CDR3, 39 bases, with the frame set at the first base.